A selection of T cell receptor beta chains follows, all from one sample in a study of shared clonotypes between healthy human individuals. TCRdb's copy holds only in-frame clones and misses some; the assay was immunoSEQ multiplex PCR. This sample has around 700,000 clones, with approximately 79% found just once. Material for sequencing was memory CD4+ T cells sorted from blood. Source of these receptors: a woman aged 30 to 39 in good health. CDR3s include the opening cysteine and the closing phenylalanine or tryptophan. Fields, in order: J gene, D gene, V gene, clone size, CDR3 DNA, CDR3 protein. D genes are given only for firm matches. Clone size is shown for a subset of rows, as once, few, many or a class of expanded clone.

J gene: TRBJ2-1
D gene: TRBD2
V gene: TRBV11-2
clone size: .
CDR3 DNA: TGTGCCAGCAGCTTTCTTAGCGGGAGCAATGAGCAGTTCTTC
CDR3 protein: CASSFLSGSNEQFF

J gene: TRBJ2-7
D gene: TRBD2
V gene: TRBV11-2
clone size: .
CDR3 DNA: TGTGCCAGCAGCCAAGACCCGACTAGCGGGAGCAACGAGCAGTACTTC
CDR3 protein: CASSQDPTSGSNEQYF

J gene: TRBJ2-2
D gene: .
V gene: TRBV15
clone size: .
CDR3 DNA: TGTGCCACCCGGCTCGGGGGAACCGGGGAGCTGTTTTTT
CDR3 protein: CATRLGGTGELFF

J gene: TRBJ2-3
D gene: .
V gene: TRBV19
clone size: .
CDR3 DNA: TGTGCCAGCAGACCAAGCGGGAGCACAGATACGCAGTATTTT
CDR3 protein: CASRPSGSTDTQYF

J gene: TRBJ1-5
D gene: .
V gene: TRBV30
clone size: few
CDR3 DNA: TGTGCCTGGGGAACATCGCCCAATCAGCCCCAGCATTTT
CDR3 protein: CAWGTSPNQPQHF

J gene: TRBJ1-1
D gene: TRBD1
V gene: TRBV19
clone size: few
CDR3 DNA: TGTGCCAGTAGTATAGGGGGACAGGGGAGAGGGACTGAAGCTTTCTTT
CDR3 protein: CASSIGGQGRGTEAFF

J gene: TRBJ2-3
D gene: TRBD2
V gene: TRBV11-2
clone size: .
CDR3 DNA: TGTGCCAGCAGCTTAGTTCTAGCGGGAGGCACAGATACGCAGTATTTT
CDR3 protein: CASSLVLAGGTDTQYF

J gene: TRBJ2-7
D gene: .
V gene: TRBV19
clone size: .
CDR3 DNA: TGTGCCAGTAGTATTAAAGCTCCCTCGCCCCGGAGCTCCTACGAGCAGTACTTC
CDR3 protein: CASSIKAPSPRSSYEQYF

J gene: TRBJ1-4
D gene: .
V gene: TRBV2
clone size: .
CDR3 DNA: TGTGCCAGCAGCGTGACAAAGGCACTGTTTTTT
CDR3 protein: CASSVTKALFF

J gene: TRBJ2-7
D gene: TRBD2
V gene: TRBV7-2
clone size: .
CDR3 DNA: TGTGCCAGCAGCTTAGCGCTAGCGGGACAGCAGTACTTC
CDR3 protein: CASSLALAGQQYF

J gene: TRBJ2-1
D gene: .
V gene: TRBV7-2
clone size: .
CDR3 DNA: TGTGCCAGCAGCTTAGCGGATCCCGGCAATGAGCAGTTCTTC
CDR3 protein: CASSLADPGNEQFF

J gene: TRBJ1-1
D gene: TRBD1
V gene: TRBV18
clone size: .
CDR3 DNA: TGTGCCAGCTCACTTGGCAGGGGGGCCAACACTGAAGCTTTCTTT
CDR3 protein: CASSLGRGANTEAFF

J gene: TRBJ1-5
D gene: TRBD1
V gene: TRBV7-9
clone size: few
CDR3 DNA: TGTGCCAGCAGCTCCGGACAGGTCAATCAGCCCCAGCATTTT
CDR3 protein: CASSSGQVNQPQHF

J gene: TRBJ2-5
D gene: .
V gene: TRBV5-1
clone size: .
CDR3 DNA: TGCGCCAGCAGGGACGTCGAGACCCAGTACTTC
CDR3 protein: CASRDVETQYF

J gene: TRBJ2-7
D gene: .
V gene: TRBV28
clone size: .
CDR3 DNA: TGTGCCAGCAGTTTACAGGGGCCCTACGAGCAGTACTTC
CDR3 protein: CASSLQGPYEQYF

J gene: TRBJ2-2
D gene: TRBD2
V gene: TRBV29-1
clone size: .
CDR3 DNA: TGCAGCGTTGTGCGGGAGTGGGCCGGGGAGCTGTTTTTT
CDR3 protein: CSVVREWAGELFF

J gene: TRBJ2-1
D gene: .
V gene: TRBV5-1
clone size: .
CDR3 DNA: TGCGCCAGCAGCCCGGACAGTTACTCCTACAATGAGCAGTTCTTC
CDR3 protein: CASSPDSYSYNEQFF

J gene: TRBJ2-1
D gene: .
V gene: TRBV9
clone size: many
CDR3 DNA: TGTGCCAGCAGCGTCCTGGGACACTACAATGAGCAGTTCTTC
CDR3 protein: CASSVLGHYNEQFF

J gene: TRBJ2-7
D gene: .
V gene: TRBV6-1
clone size: many
CDR3 DNA: TGTGCCAGCAGTGAATTAGGTCCTCGGCTTTACGAGCAGTACTTC
CDR3 protein: CASSELGPRLYEQYF

J gene: TRBJ2-3
D gene: TRBD2
V gene: TRBV5-1
clone size: .
CDR3 DNA: TGCGCCAGCAGCTTGGCTAGCGGGAGTGTCACAGATACGCAGTATTTT
CDR3 protein: CASSLASGSVTDTQYF

J gene: TRBJ1-2
D gene: TRBD1
V gene: TRBV5-1
clone size: .
CDR3 DNA: TGCGCCAGCAGCTACGGGGACAGAGACAACTATGGCTACACCTTC
CDR3 protein: CASSYGDRDNYGYTF

J gene: TRBJ2-3
D gene: TRBD2
V gene: TRBV7-2
clone size: .
CDR3 DNA: TGTGCCAGCAGCTTAGTTAGCGGGAGGGCCTCGGGAACAGATACGCAGTATTTT
CDR3 protein: CASSLVSGRASGTDTQYF

J gene: TRBJ2-3
D gene: TRBD2
V gene: TRBV5-6
clone size: once
CDR3 DNA: TGTGCCAGCTCCCTCGGGAGGCTGAGTACGCAGTATTTT
CDR3 protein: CASSLGRLSTQYF

J gene: TRBJ2-2
D gene: TRBD1
V gene: TRBV5-1
clone size: .
CDR3 DNA: TGCGCCAGCAGCGGACCGGGACAGGGGGCTTTGAACACCGGGGAGCTGTTTTTT
CDR3 protein: CASSGPGQGALNTGELFF

J gene: TRBJ2-7
D gene: .
V gene: TRBV2
clone size: once
CDR3 DNA: TGTGCCAGCAGGCGGAGGGGCCCTCACGAGCAGTACTTC
CDR3 protein: CASRRRGPHEQYF

J gene: TRBJ2-1
D gene: TRBD2
V gene: TRBV30
clone size: .
CDR3 DNA: TGTGCCTGGAGTAAGGTAGCGGGAGGCTCCTACAATGAGCAGTTCTTC
CDR3 protein: CAWSKVAGGSYNEQFF

J gene: TRBJ2-4
D gene: TRBD2
V gene: TRBV4-1
clone size: .
CDR3 DNA: TGCGCCAGCAGCCTACTAGCGGGGGTAGCCAAAAACATTCAGTACTTC
CDR3 protein: CASSLLAGVAKNIQYF

J gene: TRBJ2-7
D gene: TRBD1
V gene: TRBV7-9
clone size: .
CDR3 DNA: TGTGCCAGCAGCCCTCGCGCGGGGACAGGGGGCGCCGAGCAGTACTTC
CDR3 protein: CASSPRAGTGGAEQYF

J gene: TRBJ2-3
D gene: TRBD2
V gene: TRBV5-1
clone size: .
CDR3 DNA: TGCGCCAGCAGCTCCGGGACTAGCGGGAGTGATGTTGGAGATACGCAGTATTTT
CDR3 protein: CASSSGTSGSDVGDTQYF

J gene: TRBJ2-7
D gene: TRBD1
V gene: TRBV2
clone size: few
CDR3 DNA: TGTGCCACCATGGGACAGACATCCTACGAGCAGTACTTC
CDR3 protein: CATMGQTSYEQYF

J gene: TRBJ1-1
D gene: TRBD1
V gene: TRBV2
clone size: few
CDR3 DNA: TGTGCCAGCAGTGAAAAGGGGGCGGGTACTGAAGCTTTCTTT
CDR3 protein: CASSEKGAGTEAFF

J gene: TRBJ2-2
D gene: .
V gene: TRBV2
clone size: .
CDR3 DNA: TGTGCCAGCAGTGTGGCCACGAACACCGGGGAGCTGTTTTTT
CDR3 protein: CASSVATNTGELFF

J gene: TRBJ1-5
D gene: .
V gene: TRBV6-6
clone size: .
CDR3 DNA: TGTGCCAGCAGTTACGACAGCAGCAATCAGCCCCAGCATTTT
CDR3 protein: CASSYDSSNQPQHF

J gene: TRBJ1-3
D gene: TRBD1
V gene: TRBV6-1
clone size: .
CDR3 DNA: TGTGCCAGCAGTACAGGGGGCCACGGAAACACCATATATTTT
CDR3 protein: CASSTGGHGNTIYF

J gene: TRBJ2-2
D gene: .
V gene: TRBV5-1
clone size: .
CDR3 DNA: TGCGCCAGCAGCTTGAATACATTCACCGGGGAGCTGTTTTTT
CDR3 protein: CASSLNTFTGELFF

J gene: TRBJ2-4
D gene: .
V gene: TRBV19
clone size: once
CDR3 DNA: TGTGCCAGTAGTATAGTATCCAACAGAGGACAGTACTTC
CDR3 protein: CASSIVSNRGQYF

J gene: TRBJ1-5
D gene: .
V gene: TRBV2
clone size: once
CDR3 DNA: TGTGCCAGCAGACCGGGGCCCGAGGTGGCCCAGCATTTT
CDR3 protein: CASRPGPEVAQHF

J gene: TRBJ2-7
D gene: .
V gene: TRBV10-3
clone size: .
CDR3 DNA: TGTGCCACCCCGGCATTTGCGGCCTACGAGCAGTACTTC
CDR3 protein: CATPAFAAYEQYF

J gene: TRBJ2-3
D gene: .
V gene: TRBV6-4
clone size: .
CDR3 DNA: TGTGCCAGCAGTGCCCAGGACAGTACCACAGATACGCAGTATTTT
CDR3 protein: CASSAQDSTTDTQYF

J gene: TRBJ2-7
D gene: .
V gene: TRBV29-1
clone size: once
CDR3 DNA: TGCAGCGTTGGACAGGCTGCTTCTAGCTCCTACGAGCAGTACTTC
CDR3 protein: CSVGQAASSSYEQYF

J gene: TRBJ2-7
D gene: TRBD2
V gene: TRBV5-1
clone size: .
CDR3 DNA: TGCGCCAGCAGCTCGCGACTAGCGGGAGCACACGAGCAGTACTTC
CDR3 protein: CASSSRLAGAHEQYF

J gene: TRBJ2-1
D gene: .
V gene: TRBV27
clone size: .
CDR3 DNA: TGTGCCAGCAGTTTATCGATCCTTTACAATGAGCAGTTCTTC
CDR3 protein: CASSLSILYNEQFF

J gene: TRBJ2-4
D gene: .
V gene: TRBV28
clone size: .
CDR3 DNA: TGTGCCAGCAGTCCTAGTATGACGGGTATTCAGTACTTC
CDR3 protein: CASSPSMTGIQYF

J gene: TRBJ2-3
D gene: TRBD2
V gene: TRBV19
clone size: .
CDR3 DNA: TGTGCCAGTAGTATAGATCGAGGTTGGGCTAGCGGGAGCTTGACAGATACGCAGTATTTT
CDR3 protein: CASSIDRGWASGSLTDTQYF

J gene: TRBJ2-7
D gene: .
V gene: TRBV29-1
clone size: .
CDR3 DNA: TGCAGCGTTGTCAGGGAAGCCTACGAGCAGTACTTC
CDR3 protein: CSVVREAYEQYF

J gene: TRBJ2-5
D gene: TRBD2
V gene: TRBV7-6
clone size: .
CDR3 DNA: TGTGCCAGCAGCTTAAGCAGCGGGAGGGAGACCCAGTACTTC
CDR3 protein: CASSLSSGRETQYF

J gene: TRBJ2-7
D gene: TRBD2
V gene: TRBV11-2
clone size: .
CDR3 DNA: TGTGCCAGCAGCTTAGGAGGGACTAGCGGGAGGGCCGGGCGGTACTTC
CDR3 protein: CASSLGGTSGRAGRYF

J gene: TRBJ2-2
D gene: .
V gene: TRBV14
clone size: once
CDR3 DNA: TGTGCCAGCAGCCAGCGGGCCCGAATCACCGGGGAGCTGTTTTTT
CDR3 protein: CASSQRARITGELFF

J gene: TRBJ2-1
D gene: .
V gene: TRBV19
clone size: .
CDR3 DNA: TGTGCCAGTAGTATAGATCGCCCGATGAATGAGCAGTTCTTC
CDR3 protein: CASSIDRPMNEQFF

J gene: TRBJ1-1
D gene: TRBD1
V gene: TRBV9
clone size: many
CDR3 DNA: TGTGCCAGCAGCGTAGCTGACAGGGGGACTGAAGCTTTCTTT
CDR3 protein: CASSVADRGTEAFF

J gene: TRBJ1-1
D gene: TRBD1
V gene: TRBV2
clone size: .
CDR3 DNA: TGTGCCAGCAGTGGGACAGGGGGAGAAGCTTTCTTT
CDR3 protein: CASSGTGGEAFF